Reported below is one T cell receptor beta chain. Antigen: not known. Assay: immunoSEQ multiplex PCR; the TCRdb copy retains only in-frame clones and omits some. The repertoire includes around 70,000 clones, around 90% of them detected once, and roughly 2.5% sits in the top ten. This entry comes from a study of graft-versus-host responses after intestinal transplantation. Regarding the study as a whole: GvH clones surfaced in recipient marrow, some emerging earlier in ileum or blood.

There are 15 residues in the CDR3. The germline V and J ends were trimmed by 7 bases and 5 bases, with 20 bases remaining between them. Germline V CDR1 and CDR2: SNHLY, FYNNEI. Sequences were derived from unstimulated CD8+ T cells sorted from spleen or lymph node cells, sampled before intestinal transplant. The chain is built from TRBV2 and TRBJ1-1; possible D gene TRBD1, 5 bases. The clonotype was recovered from a human donor who received an intestinal transplant. CDR3 amino acids: CASISIRDGLTEAFF. The CDR3 DNA follows: TGTGCCAGCATTTCAATACGGGACGGACTAACTGAAGCTTTCTTT.